The 5 T cell receptor beta chains below come from one sample, sequenced in a study of blood T cell repertoires in COVID-19. Assay used: immunoSEQ multiplex PCR; TCRdb lists only in-frame clones, some missing. The data show hundreds of thousands of clones, around nine tenths seen once. The sample consisted of PBMCs or T cells enriched from blood (not recorded which). These receptors originate from a woman between 50 and 59 years old who had recovered from COVID-19.

The chain carries TRBV19 and TRBJ2-5, with a possible D match to TRBD1 (6 bases). Per the germline V gene, CDR1 is LNHDA and CDR2 is SQIVND (reference sequence). This CDR3 contains 13 residues. Between the trimmed V and J ends, which lost 5 bases and 1 base, there was a span of 8 bases. The CDR3 reads CASSGQIQETQYF. CDR3 bases: TGTGCCAGTAGTGGACAGATCCAAGAGACCCAGTACTTC.

This clone was picked up one time. The chain combines TRBV25-1 with TRBJ2-3, with 9 nucleotides matching TRBD1. There are 16 residues in the CDR3. From germline, CDR1 is MGHDK and CDR2 SYGVNS. V lost 4 bases and J lost 2; bases outside the gene matches: 7. CDR3 residues: CASSAQLQGATDTQYF. CDR3 nucleotide sequence: TGTGCCAGCAGTGCCCAACTACAGGGGGCCACAGATACGCAGTATTTT.

This chain joins TRBV9 and TRBJ2-6, with D maybe TRBD2 (7 bases). Trimming cost V 1 base and J 0 bases, with 23 bases left between them. The CDR3 consists of 21 residues. Germline assignment: CDR1 SGDLS and CDR2 YYNGEE. Here the CDR3 reads CASSVRIRGGTASSGANVLTF. The CDR3 DNA follows: TGTGCCAGCAGCGTACGGATAAGGGGGGGTACAGCGAGCTCTGGGGCCAACGTCCTGACTTTC.

The genes are TRBV5-1 and TRBJ1-2, with no clear D. Trimming stripped 4 bases from V and 9 bases from J, with 13 bases between. Per germline, CDR1 SGHRS and CDR2 YFSETQ. The CDR3 is 12 amino acids. The CDR3 here is CASSGGFVSYTF. In nucleotides, the CDR3 is TGCGCCAGCAGCGGAGGGTTTGTGAGCTACACCTTC.

The genes are TRBV29-1 and TRBJ1-2; D remains unclear. Trimming removed 0 bases at V and 2 bases at J, with 10 bases between. The germline V gene has CDR1 SQVTM and CDR2 ANQGSEA. The CDR3 is 14 amino acids. The CDR3 loop is CSVEEGWRNYGYTF. The CDR3 region has the DNA TGCAGCGTTGAAGAAGGATGGAGGAACTATGGCTACACCTTC. Complete variable domain (other parts from reference TRBV29-1 and TRBJ1-2): SAVISQKPSRDICQRGTSLTIQCQVDSQVTMMFWYRQQPGQSLTLIATANQGSEATYESGFVIDKFPISRPNLTFSTLTVSNMSPEDSSIYLCSVEEGWRNYGYTFGSGTRLTVV.